This passage covers 17 T cell receptor beta chains from one sample sequenced in a study of T cells expressing NK-cell markers. TCRdb derives one entry per CDR3 protein from the 5' RACE reads, leaving out DNA. The sample's table shows some 600,000 distinct CDR3 sequences. Sequencing was carried out using blood T cells: a sorted CD56 or NKG2C T cell subset, CD4+ or CD8+ T cells, or bulk PBMC T cells (not recorded which). These TCRs come from a man in his late teens or twenties in good health.

The chain is built from TRBV5-1 and TRBJ2-1. This CDR3 has 14 amino acids. CDR1 is SGHRS and CDR2 is YFSETQ in the germline V gene. The CDR3 loop is CASSFRGIVYEQFF.

The chain employs TRBV12-3 or TRBV12-4 and TRBJ2-1; the D call from TCRdb, TRBD1, cannot be confirmed without DNA. CDR3 length equals 15 residues. The CDR3 spells CASSFSSKGYNEQFF.

The rearrangement joins TRBV27 to TRBJ2-2; the D call of TRBD1 rests on TCRdb alone, since no DNA is present to check it. The CDR3 spans 13 residues. CDR1 is MNHEY, CDR2 SMNVEV, per germline (reference sequence). Here the CDR3 reads CASSLSRVGELFF.

The chain joins TRBV4-3 to TRBJ2-1; TCRdb's D call of TRBD2 is untestable without DNA. This CDR3 contains 15 residues. CDR1 is LGHNA, CDR2 YSLEER, per germline. The CDR3 spells CASSQGLAGTNEQFF.

The CDR3 sequence: CASSSGPAVSYEQYF. This chain links TRBV7-3 with TRBJ2-7; lacking DNA, the TRBD2 call made by TCRdb goes unchecked. The CDR3 extends over 15 amino acids. CDR1 SGHTA and CDR2 FQGTGA come from the germline V gene.

The rearrangement uses TRBV20-1 and TRBJ2-5; TCRdb's D call of TRBD1 is untestable without DNA. This CDR3 is built from 15 residues. CDR1 and CDR2 from the germline V gene are DFQATT and SNEGSKA (reference sequence). The CDR3 is CSASWDRGPQETQYF.

The chain combines TRBV12-3 or TRBV12-4 with TRBJ2-1; lacking DNA, the TRBD1 call made by TCRdb goes unchecked. This CDR3 is built from 15 residues. The CDR3 loop reads CASSFLGGHGNEQFF.

The rearrangement links TRBV7-2 to TRBJ2-1; the D gene TCRdb calls, TRBD2, cannot be checked with no DNA. The CDR3 covers 15 residues. The germline V gene has CDR1 SGHTA and CDR2 FQGNSA. The CDR3 is CASSLLRLRDNEQFF.

The chain is built from TRBV6-1 and TRBJ2-2; TCRdb gives TRBD1 as the D gene, but with no DNA this cannot be confirmed. CDR1 is MNHNS and CDR2 is SASEGT in the germline V gene. This CDR3 is 16 amino acids long. CDR3 residues: CASRTPGTSYTGELFF.

The chain carries TRBV19 and TRBJ2-7. Germline CDR1 reads LNHDA; CDR2 reads SQIVND (reference sequence). The length of the CDR3 is 13 residues. CDR3 protein: CASSQQGPYEQYF.

The chain has TRBV7-8 and TRBJ2-7; TCRdb selects TRBD1, and the lack of DNA leaves this call unchecked. The CDR3 has 13 residues. Germline-derived CDR1 and CDR2 are SGHVS and FQNEAQ. Here the CDR3 reads CASSPGHRYEQYF.

The chain couples TRBV7-2 to TRBJ2-2; TCRdb designates TRBD1, a call that cannot be tested without DNA. The CDR3 has 14 residues. Germline V gene lookup returns CDR1 SGHTA and CDR2 FQGNSA. The chain's CDR3 is CASSYRARNGELFF.

This chain links TRBV12-3 or TRBV12-4 with TRBJ2-4; TCRdb lists TRBD2, though no DNA is available to test this call. The CDR3 is 16 residues long. CDR3: CASSKLGASGAFLQYF.

The chain has TRBV20-1 and TRBJ1-1; no DNA is available, so the TRBD1 call from TCRdb remains unchecked. Per the germline V gene, CDR1 is DFQATT and CDR2 is SNEGSKA (reference sequence). CDR3 length: 13 amino acids. The CDR3 spells CSAAGASNTEAFF.

The CDR3 sequence is CATSRDSAVDSNQPQHF. The rearrangement uses TRBV15 and TRBJ1-5. This CDR3 spans 17 amino acids. Germline V CDR1 and CDR2: LNHNV, YYDKDF (reference sequence).

This sequence joins TRBV6-6 and TRBJ2-3; TCRdb's assignment of TRBD2 cannot be checked, as there is no DNA. Germline V gene lookup returns CDR1 MNHNY and CDR2 SVGAGI (reference sequence). This CDR3 is built from 12 residues. The chain's CDR3 is CASSYPGASGYF.

The chain couples TRBV6-5 to TRBJ1-2; the TRBD1 assignment by TCRdb is unverifiable without DNA. The length of the CDR3 is 16 residues. Germline V CDR1 and CDR2: MNHEY, SVGAGI. The CDR3 protein is CASSSPPGHGPYGYTF.